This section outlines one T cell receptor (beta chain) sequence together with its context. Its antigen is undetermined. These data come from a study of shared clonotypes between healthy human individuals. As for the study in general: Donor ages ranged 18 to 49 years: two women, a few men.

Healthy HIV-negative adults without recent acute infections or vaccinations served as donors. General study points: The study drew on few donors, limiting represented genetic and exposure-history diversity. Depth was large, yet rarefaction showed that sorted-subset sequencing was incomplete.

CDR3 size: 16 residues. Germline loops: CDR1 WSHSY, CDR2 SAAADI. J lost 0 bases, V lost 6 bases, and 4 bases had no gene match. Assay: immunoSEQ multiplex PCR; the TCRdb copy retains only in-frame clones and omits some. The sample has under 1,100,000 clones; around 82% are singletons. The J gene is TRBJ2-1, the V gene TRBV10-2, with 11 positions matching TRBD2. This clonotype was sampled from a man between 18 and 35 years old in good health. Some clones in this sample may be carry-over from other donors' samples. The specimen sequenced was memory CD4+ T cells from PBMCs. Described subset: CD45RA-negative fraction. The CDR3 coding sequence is TGCGCCAGCAGAAATAGCGGGAGGGCCTCCTACAATGAGCAGTTCTTC. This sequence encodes CASRNSGRASYNEQFF.